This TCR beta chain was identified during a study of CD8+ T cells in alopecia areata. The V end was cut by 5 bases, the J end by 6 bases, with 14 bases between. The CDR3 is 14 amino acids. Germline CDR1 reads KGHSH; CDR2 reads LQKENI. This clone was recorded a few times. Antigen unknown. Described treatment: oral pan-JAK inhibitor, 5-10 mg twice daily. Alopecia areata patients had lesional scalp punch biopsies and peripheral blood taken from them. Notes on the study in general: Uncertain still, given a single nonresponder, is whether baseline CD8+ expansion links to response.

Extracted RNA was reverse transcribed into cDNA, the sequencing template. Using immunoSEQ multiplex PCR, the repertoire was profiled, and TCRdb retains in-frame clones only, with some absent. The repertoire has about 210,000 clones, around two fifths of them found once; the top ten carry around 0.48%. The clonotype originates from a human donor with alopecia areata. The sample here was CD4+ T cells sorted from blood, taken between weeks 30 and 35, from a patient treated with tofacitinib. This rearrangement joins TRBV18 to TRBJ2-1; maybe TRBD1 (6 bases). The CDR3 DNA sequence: TGTGCCAGCTCATCCTCAGGGGTTCTCAATGAGCAGTTCTTC. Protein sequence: CASSSSGVLNEQFF.